This TCR beta chain was obtained from a study of tumor-infiltrating lymphocytes in localized non-small cell lung cancer. Study-wide background: Patients included smokers and never-smokers with various histologies, some sampled after neoadjuvant chemotherapy.

Study results and caveats: Compared with uninvolved lung, tumors showed higher T cell infiltration by TCRbeta sequencing.

The ends were cut back, 5 bases at V and 0 bases at J, with 10 bases in the middle. Germline-derived CDR1 and CDR2 are SGHVS and FQNEAQ. The CDR3 has 14 residues. The data were produced by immunoSEQ multiplex PCR, yet TCRdb's version contains in-frame clones alone and is incomplete. This sample has about 21,000 clones; roughly 80% occur once, and the top ten carry 3% to 4%. For this clone: No antigen is known for it.

Sequences were obtained from lung tumor tissue. This clonotype was sampled from a human donor with non-small cell lung cancer. The chain carries TRBV7-8 and TRBJ1-1, with D maybe TRBD1 (6 bases). The CDR3 is CASSPRTVNTEAFF. The CDR3 DNA reads as TGTGCCAGCAGCCCCCGGACAGTGAACACTGAAGCTTTCTTT.